These 8 T cell receptor beta chains were sequenced from one sample in a study of T cells after yellow fever vaccination. TCRdb fed the 5' RACE reads into MiXCR, producing one record per CDR3 protein. This sample yields 150,000 to 200,000 distinct CDR3 sequences, of which approximately 10% are seen a single time; 36% belongs to the top ten. Specimen: CD8+ T cells sorted from PBMCs, collected 15 days after the yellow fever booster vaccination. The receptors derive from a man between 18 and 35 years old who received the YFV17D yellow fever vaccine.

The chain employs TRBV4-1 and TRBJ2-3; D is perhaps TRBD1 or TRBD2 (6 bases each). The germline CDR1 and CDR2 sequences are MGHRA and YSYEKL. The CDR3 length is 17 residues. Trimming shortened V by 3 bases and J by 9 bases, and 25 bases separated the two germline ends. The CDR3 nucleotides are TGCGCCAGCAGCCAGGGACCGACGGGGGCCTCGTTCAGGACGCAGTATTTT. As protein: CASSQGPTGASFRTQYF.

The rearrangement uses TRBV4-2 and TRBJ2-2; 15 nucleotides agree with TRBD2. Unmatched junction bases numbered 5, after V lost 0 bases and J lost 6 bases. The CDR3 runs to 18 residues. CDR1 and CDR2 from the germline V gene are LGHNA and YNFKEQ. The CDR3 reads CASSQEGTSGGIAGELFF. The CDR3 bases are TGTGCCAGCAGCCAAGAAGGGACTAGCGGGGGGATCGCCGGGGAGCTGTTTTTT.

This clonotype appeared many times. This chain uses TRBV7-2 with TRBJ2-3; 14 nucleotides agree with TRBD2. The CDR3 spans 16 residues. CDR1 is SGHTA and CDR2 is FQGNSA in the germline V gene. With 5 bases clipped from V and 7 bases from J, the junction kept 8 bases outside the gene matches. The CDR3 reads CASSPQTSGGAYTQYF. The CDR3 coding sequence is TGTGCCAGCAGCCCCCAGACTAGCGGGGGGGCTTATACGCAGTATTTT.

This clonotype has a handful of counts. This chain uses TRBV2 with TRBJ1-5; 9 positions match TRBD1. With 1 base clipped from V and 4 bases from J, the junction kept 5 bases outside the gene matches. This CDR3 has 16 residues. Germline CDR1 SNHLY, CDR2 FYNNEI. Here the CDR3 DNA reads TGTGCCAGCAGTGAAGGGACAGGGGTTGGTAATCAGCCCCAGCATTTT. This codes for CASSEGTGVGNQPQHF.

There are a few counts of this clonotype. The chain links TRBV10-1 to TRBJ2-3; D remains ambiguous. V lost 3 bases, J lost 4 bases, and 14 bases lay in between. Per germline, CDR1 WNHNN and CDR2 SYGVQD (reference sequence). The CDR3 covers 15 residues. The CDR3 here is CASSDVVSTADTQYF. The CDR3 DNA is TGCGCCAGCAGTGATGTTGTGAGCACGGCAGATACGCAGTATTTT.

The chain recombines TRBV20-1 with TRBJ1-5; D might be TRBD1 (5 bases). Trimming left V 0 bases short and J 5 bases short, with 14 bases between. The CDR3 sequence is 15 residues long. The germline CDR1 and CDR2 sequences are DFQATT and SNEGSKA (reference sequence). CDR3 nucleotides: TGCAGTGCTAGAGATCGGGGGTCTGTCGATCAGCCCCAGCATTTT. Amino acid sequence: CSARDRGSVDQPQHF.

This clonotype has just a few counts. The J gene is TRBJ2-7, the V gene TRBV4-2; 8 bases match TRBD1. Germline CDR1 reads LGHNA; CDR2 reads YNFKEQ. Trimming removed 4 bases from V and 1 base from J; junction bases left unmatched: 3. The CDR3 is 14 residues long. CDR3 amino acids: CASSPTGVSYEQYF. Written as DNA, the CDR3 is TGTGCCAGCAGCCCGACAGGGGTTTCCTACGAGCAGTACTTC.

This clonotype was picked up a small number of times. V and J are TRBV4-1 and TRBJ1-2; 8 bases map to TRBD1. The CDR3 runs to 13 residues. Germline assignment: CDR1 MGHRA and CDR2 YSYEKL. With 3 bases clipped from V and 8 bases from J, the junction kept 5 bases outside the gene matches. The CDR3 nucleotides read TGCGCCAGCAGCCATCTGACAGGGGAAGGCTACACCTTC. The encoded protein is CASSHLTGEGYTF.